These 19 T cell receptor beta chains were sequenced from one sample in a study of human T cells and chemical hapten exposure (dated by TCRdb to about 2021). Libraries were built with RACE. TCRdb records NextSeq 500 as the sequencer. TCRdb reprocessed the public reads (quality trimming at Q25 with fastp, clone calling with MiXCR) and kept in-frame beta chains. Entries that share a CDR3 protein sequence are merged under the most common genes and DNA. This sample holds just over 80,000 distinct CDR3 sequences; around 10% were observed only once. Of the sample, around 4.5% is held by the ten largest clones. The time point label on this specimen signifies: patch test 1, 2 weeks after DPC sensitization. This specimen's treatment or condition label, interpreted: therapeutic diphenylcyclopropenone sensitization with weekly scalp DPC. Sequenced here: whole blood, sampled in connection with sensitization to the hapten diphenylcyclopropenone (DPC). All receptors derive from a woman in her fifties or sixties with alopecia areata. Some clones in this sample may be carry-over from other donors' samples.

This clonotype was seen ten or more times. V usage is TRBV4-3 and J usage is TRBJ1-6, with D maybe TRBD1 (6 bases). The V end lost 10 bases, the J end lost 6 bases, and 13 bases lay between the germline ends. The germline gives CDR1 LGHNA, CDR2 YSLEER. The length of the CDR3 is 13 residues. The CDR3 region is CATSQGPNSPLHF. CDR3 bases: TGCGCCACCTCACAGGGCCCTAATTCACCCCTCCACTTT.

In its sample, this clonotype was seen many times. The chain joins TRBV29-1 to TRBJ2-2, with D unresolved. Trimming pared 7 bases from V and 5 bases from J, leaving 14 bases between. The CDR3 has 13 residues. Germline lookup yields CDR1 SQVTM and CDR2 ANQGSEA. The CDR3 reads CSGGRNPTGELFF. The CDR3 DNA reads TGCAGCGGCGGCCGGAACCCAACCGGGGAGCTGTTTTTT.

The chain combines TRBV7-9 with TRBJ2-5, with D possibly being TRBD2 (6 bases). Germline V gene sequence: CDR1 SEHNR, CDR2 FQNEAQ (reference sequence). The CDR3 consists of 14 residues. With 7 bases removed from V and 2 bases from J, the gap between germline ends came to 14 bases. The CDR3 protein is CASTPGRTQETQYF. CDR3 DNA sequence: TGTGCCAGCACCCCTGGGAGGACACAAGAGACCCAGTACTTC. The full variable domain, in which reference TRBV7-9 and TRBJ2-5 provide the parts outside the CDR3, is DTGVSQNPRHKITKRGQNVTFRCDPISEHNRLYWYRQTLGQGPEFLTYFQNEAQLEKSRLLSDRFSAERPKGSFSTLEIQRTEQGDSAMYLCASTPGRTQETQYFGPGTRLLVL.

Ten or more counts support this clonotype. The chain recombines TRBV28 with TRBJ2-1; D gene ambiguous. The CDR3 contains 14 residues. Per germline, CDR1 MDHEN and CDR2 SYDVKM. The V gene lost 6 bases and the J gene lost 0 bases, with 9 bases spanning the gap. The CDR3 region is CASRNIASYNEQFF. CDR3 nucleotides: TGTGCCAGCAGGAACATAGCCTCCTACAATGAGCAGTTCTTC.

The rearrangement uses TRBV2 and TRBJ1-2; no reliable D call. Germline CDR1 and CDR2: SNHLY and FYNNEI. This CDR3 region has 14 residues. V dropped 6 bases and J dropped 6 bases, with 17 bases sitting between them. This chain's CDR3 is CASSAARSSNGYTF. CDR3 DNA sequence: TGTGCCAGCAGCGCCGCCCGGTCTTCGAATGGCTACACCTTC.

The V call is TRBV19, the J call TRBJ1-1; tentatively, D is TRBD1 (5 bases). CDR1 and CDR2 (germline): LNHDA, SQIVND (reference sequence). The CDR3 length is 16 residues. The ends were cut back, 5 bases at V and 4 bases at J, with 20 bases in the middle. The CDR3 region has the DNA TGTGCCAGTAGTTCTCCAGGGTCCTCCATCGGCACTGAAGCTTTCTTT. This encodes CASSSPGSSIGTEAFF.

In nucleotides, the CDR3 is TGCGCCAGCAGCTTGGGACTCTTCCAAGAGACCCAGTACTTC. The encoded protein is CASSLGLFQETQYF. The rearrangement joins TRBV5-1 to TRBJ2-5; D remains ambiguous. Per germline, CDR1 SGHRS and CDR2 YFSETQ. The length of the CDR3 is 14 residues. Trimming pared 0 bases from V and 1 base from J, leaving 7 bases between.

The rearrangement joins TRBV4-2 to TRBJ2-1, with 10 bases aligning to TRBD2. CDR1 LGHNA and CDR2 YNFKEQ come from the germline V gene. The trim removed 0 bases at V and 7 bases at J, leaving 3 bases unmatched. The CDR3 loop spans 15 amino acids. CDR3: CASSQDTSGVNEQFF. The CDR3 nucleotides read TGTGCCAGCAGCCAAGACACTAGCGGGGTAAATGAGCAGTTCTTC.

This chain connects TRBV28 to TRBJ1-5, with 7 nucleotides matching TRBD1. CDR3 length equals 15 residues. CDR1 MDHEN and CDR2 SYDVKM come from the germline V gene. The V and J ends lost 6 bases and 4 bases, in that order; junction bases with no gene match: 9. The CDR3: CASSPSGGRNQPQHF. CDR3 in DNA: TGTGCCAGCAGCCCCTCAGGGGGGCGGAATCAGCCCCAGCATTTT.

The genes are TRBV18 and TRBJ1-6; a weak D match, TRBD1 (6 bases). This CDR3 contains 14 residues. Trimming left V 6 bases short and J 9 bases short, with 15 bases between. The germline V gene has CDR1 KGHSH and CDR2 LQKENI. This CDR3 is CASSLDSIVSPLHF. CDR3 sequence (DNA): TGTGCCAGCTCCTTGGACAGTATTGTTTCACCCCTCCACTTT.

The chain is built from TRBV30 and TRBJ1-1; D unresolved. Germline CDR1 and CDR2: GTSNPN and SVGIG (reference sequence). This CDR3 comprises 13 residues. V lost 3 bases and J 5 bases, leaving 13 bases between the germline ends. The CDR3 DNA reads as TGTGCCTGGAGCGCCCTAATCAGGACTGAAGCTTTCTTT. This sequence encodes CAWSALIRTEAFF.

This clonotype was seen more than once but under ten times. The chain recombines TRBV20-1 with TRBJ2-3, with D tentatively TRBD2 (7 bases). V was clipped by 6 bases and J by 2 bases, with 18 bases between them. The CDR3 contains 15 residues. CDR1 is DFQATT, CDR2 SNEGSKA, per germline (reference sequence). CDR3 nucleotides: TGCAGTGCCAGGAGGGGGGGGACCTCCACAGATACGCAGTATTTT. It specifies CSARRGGTSTDTQYF.

This clonotype was observed many times. The V and J genes are TRBV7-2 and TRBJ1-2, with 7 bases that match TRBD1. The germline V gene encodes CDR1 SGHTA and CDR2 FQGNSA. There are 16 residues in the CDR3. After removal of 4 bases from V and 4 bases from J, the junction contained 12 bases not matched to a gene. DNA for the CDR3: TGTGCCAGCAGCTCCCAACCGACAGGGTCAAGCTATGGCTACACCTTC. Protein sequence: CASSSQPTGSSYGYTF.

In this sample, this clonotype turned up a few times. V gene TRBV27 combines with J gene TRBJ1-5; 7 bases line up with TRBD1. The germline V gene has CDR1 MNHEY and CDR2 SMNVEV (reference sequence). V lost 6 bases and J lost 3; bases outside the gene matches: 5. CDR3 length equals 14 residues. The CDR3 sequence is CASSLTGHNQPQHF. The CDR3 nucleotides read TGTGCCAGCAGCCTGACAGGGCACAATCAGCCCCAGCATTTT.

This clonotype was picked up many times. The chain couples TRBV7-9 to TRBJ1-1, with D uncertain. The CDR3 has 13 amino acids. The V gene's germline CDR1 is SEHNR and CDR2 FQNEAQ (reference sequence). V gave up 1 base and J gave up 8 bases, with 11 bases separating them. The CDR3 region has the DNA TGTGCCAGCAGCTTAGGGCTTGGGGTAGAAGCTTTCTTT. This sequence encodes CASSLGLGVEAFF.

The CDR3 DNA sequence: TGTGCCAGCAGTTTAGGACCGTTAGACGGGGAGCTGTTTTTT. It yields the protein CASSLGPLDGELFF. This rearrangement joins TRBV28 to TRBJ2-2; D unresolved. The CDR3 totals 14 residues. V was clipped by 2 bases and J by 7 bases, with 11 bases between them. The germline V gene has CDR1 MDHEN and CDR2 SYDVKM.

This clonotype was seen a few times. The CDR3 region has the DNA TGTGCCAGCAGGGTTGGTGGCAATTCACCCCTCCACTTT. It specifies CASRVGGNSPLHF. The chain carries TRBV6-1 and TRBJ1-6; D is unresolved. Germline CDR1 MNHNS, CDR2 SASEGT. The CDR3 is made up of 13 amino acids. Trimming took 6 bases from V and 7 from J, leaving 10 bases between them.

In its sample, this clonotype was seen a few times. The chain combines TRBV20-1 with TRBJ2-3; 10 bases are shared with TRBD2. The CDR3 loop spans 15 amino acids. CDR1 is DFQATT, CDR2 SNEGSKA, per germline (reference sequence). After removal of 4 bases from V and 0 bases from J, the junction contained 4 bases not matched to a gene. DNA for the CDR3: TGCAGTGCTATTAGCGGGGGGATAAGCACAGATACGCAGTATTTT. As protein: CSAISGGISTDTQYF.

This clonotype was counted at least ten times. V usage is TRBV2 and J usage is TRBJ2-2; 9 positions agree with TRBD1. V gave up 11 bases and J gave up 4 bases; unmatched junction bases: 5. The CDR3 covers 13 residues. Germline V CDR1 and CDR2: SNHLY, FYNNEI. The CDR3 sequence is CASRQGGTGELFF. CDR3 bases: TGTGCCTCTCGACAGGGGGGCACCGGGGAGCTGTTTTTT.